This T cell receptor (beta chain) was identified in a study of regulatory T cells in long-lasting Graves disease. Study conclusions and caveats: Accuracy was possibly reduced by small sample size.

V lost 1 base to trimming and J lost 3 bases, with 8 bases between them. The CDR3 runs 13 residues. Germline loops: CDR1 DFQATT, CDR2 SNEGSKA (reference sequence). Arm-PCR of CDR3 regions and iRepertoire HTBI primers were used to build TCR beta libraries. From the multiplex PCR reads, TCRdb called clonotypes with MiXCR, one entry per CDR3 protein. Here the sample spans more than 450,000 distinct CDR3 sequences, 15% to 20% being singletons. This clonotype was seen at least ten times. As yet, its antigen is unknown. Time point indicated: newly diagnosed GD, antithyroid drugs for less than 3 months. Construction of the TCR library relied on RNA isolated from PBMCs. These data are also associated with another study on T cells in Graves' hyperthyroidism and ophthalmopathy. That source reports: Ophthalmopathy onset followed model prediction by a median approximately 6.2 months.

The V gene is TRBV20-1, the J gene TRBJ2-3; no definite D call. This TCR was sampled from a man aged 35 to 55 with Graves disease. The source material was peripheral blood mononuclear cells (PBMCs), sampled at new diagnosis, from a patient treated with antithyroid drugs. This CDR3 is CSARGSGTDTQYF. CDR3 coding DNA: TGCAGTGCTAGAGGTTCGGGTACAGATACGCAGTATTTT.